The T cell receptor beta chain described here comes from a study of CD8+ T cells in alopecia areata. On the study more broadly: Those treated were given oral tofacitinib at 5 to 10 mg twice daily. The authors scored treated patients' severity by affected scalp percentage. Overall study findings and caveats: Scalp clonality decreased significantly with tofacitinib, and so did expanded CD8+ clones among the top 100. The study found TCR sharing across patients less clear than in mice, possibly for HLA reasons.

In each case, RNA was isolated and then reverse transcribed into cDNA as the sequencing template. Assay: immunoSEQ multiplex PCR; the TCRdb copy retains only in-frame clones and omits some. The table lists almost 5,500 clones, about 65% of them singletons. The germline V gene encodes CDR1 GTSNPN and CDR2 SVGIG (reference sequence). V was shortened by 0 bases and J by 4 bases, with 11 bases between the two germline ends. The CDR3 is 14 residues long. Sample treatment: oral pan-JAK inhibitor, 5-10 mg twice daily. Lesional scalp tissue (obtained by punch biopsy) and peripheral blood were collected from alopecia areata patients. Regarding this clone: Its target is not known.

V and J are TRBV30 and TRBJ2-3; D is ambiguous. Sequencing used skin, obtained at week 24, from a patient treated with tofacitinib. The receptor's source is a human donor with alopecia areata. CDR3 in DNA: TGTGCCTGGAGTGTGGGGTCTTTCTCAGATACGCAGTATTTT. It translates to CAWSVGSFSDTQYF.